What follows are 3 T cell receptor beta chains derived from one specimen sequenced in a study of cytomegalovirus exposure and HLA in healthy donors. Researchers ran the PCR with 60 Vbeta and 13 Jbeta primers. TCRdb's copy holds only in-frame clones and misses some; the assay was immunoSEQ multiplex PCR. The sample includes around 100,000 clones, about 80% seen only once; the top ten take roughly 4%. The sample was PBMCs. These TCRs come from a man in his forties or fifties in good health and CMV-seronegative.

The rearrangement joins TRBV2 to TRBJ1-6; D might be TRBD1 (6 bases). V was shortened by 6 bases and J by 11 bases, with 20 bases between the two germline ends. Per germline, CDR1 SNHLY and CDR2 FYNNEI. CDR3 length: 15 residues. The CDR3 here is CASSARTADMAPLHF. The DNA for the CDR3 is TGTGCCAGCAGCGCCCGGACAGCCGATATGGCACCCCTCCACTTT. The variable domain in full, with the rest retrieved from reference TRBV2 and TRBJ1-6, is EPEVTQTPSHQVTQMGQEVILRCVPISNHLYFYWYRQILGQKVEFLVSFYNNEISEKSEIFDDQFSVERPDGSNFTLKIRSTKLEDSAMYFCASSARTADMAPLHFGNGTRLTVT.

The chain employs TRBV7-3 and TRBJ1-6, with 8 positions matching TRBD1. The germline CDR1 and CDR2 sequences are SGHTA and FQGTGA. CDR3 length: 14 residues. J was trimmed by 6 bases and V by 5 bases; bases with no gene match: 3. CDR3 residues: CASSKTGGNSPLHF. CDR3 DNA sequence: TGTGCCAGCAGCAAAACAGGGGGTAATTCACCCCTCCACTTT. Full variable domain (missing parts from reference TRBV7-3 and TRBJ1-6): GAGVSQTPSNKVTEKGKYVELRCDPISGHTALYWYRQSLGQGPEFLIYFQGTGAADDSGLPNDRFFAVRPEGSVSTLKIQRTERGDSAVYLCASSKTGGNSPLHFGNGTRLTVT.

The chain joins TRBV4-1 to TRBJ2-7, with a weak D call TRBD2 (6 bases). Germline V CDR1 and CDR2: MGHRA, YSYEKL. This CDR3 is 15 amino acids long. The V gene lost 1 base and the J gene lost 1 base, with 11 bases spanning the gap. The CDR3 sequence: CASSQGPAGSYEQYF. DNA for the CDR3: TGCGCCAGCAGCCAAGGCCCGGCGGGGTCCTACGAGCAGTACTTC.